This entry lists 9 T cell receptor beta chains sequenced from one sample in a study of cytomegalovirus exposure and HLA in healthy donors. 60 Vbeta and 13 Jbeta primers were used in PCR. TCRdb keeps only in-frame clones here, not all; method: immunoSEQ multiplex PCR. The sample has roughly 71,000 clones; approximately 60% are singletons. The sequenced sample consisted of PBMCs. These receptors were obtained from a man younger than 40 in good health and CMV-seronegative.

The V call is TRBV25-1, the J call TRBJ1-4; TRBD1 aligns across 7 bases. Germline trimming cut 3 bases from V and 5 bases from J; bases unmatched to any gene: 3. The CDR3 covers 14 residues. Germline CDR1 is MGHDK and CDR2 is SYGVNS. The CDR3 region has the DNA TGTGCCAGCAGTGAGACAGGGCGGAATGAAAAACTGTTTTTT. Translated: CASSETGRNEKLFF.

Regarding this clone: This CDR3 is also generated by other DNA sequences in the sample. The gene calls are TRBV18 and TRBJ1-1, with no clear D. The ends were cut back, 2 bases at V and 3 bases at J, with 7 bases in the middle. The CDR3 loop spans 13 amino acids. CDR1 is KGHSH and CDR2 is LQKENI in the germline V gene. The CDR3 loop is CASSPGRDTEAFF. CDR3 sequence (DNA): TGTGCCAGCTCACCAGGGCGCGACACTGAAGCTTTCTTT.

This clone has only one observation. V usage is TRBV10-2 and J usage is TRBJ1-2; TRBD1 agrees at 7 bases. CDR3 length: 13 amino acids. Per germline, CDR1 WSHSY and CDR2 SAAADI. J lost 8 bases, V lost 8 bases, and 11 bases had no gene match. Here the CDR3 DNA reads TGCGCCAGCTGGGGGCGAGGGGGCCCCGGCTACACCTTC. Its translation: CASWGRGGPGYTF.

The V gene is TRBV29-1, the J gene TRBJ2-7; D may be TRBD1 (5 bases). CDR1 SQVTM and CDR2 ANQGSEA come from the germline V gene. The CDR3 loop spans 14 amino acids. V gave up 1 base and J gave up 0 bases, with 10 bases separating them. Here the CDR3 reads CSVEVRGSSYEQYF. The CDR3 coding sequence is TGCAGCGTTGAAGTAAGGGGATCCTCCTACGAGCAGTACTTC.

The chain couples TRBV9 to TRBJ2-7; D might be TRBD1 (5 bases). The germline gives CDR1 SGDLS, CDR2 YYNGEE. V lost 4 bases, J lost 0 bases, and 11 bases lay in between. This CDR3 is 14 amino acids long. As DNA, the CDR3 is TGTGCCAGCAGCCCCTGGGGCTCCTCCTACGAGCAGTACTTC. This sequence encodes CASSPWGSSYEQYF. Complete variable domain (other parts from reference TRBV9 and TRBJ2-7): DSGVTQTPKHLITATGQRVTLRCSPRSGDLSVYWYQQSLDQGLQFLIQYYNGEERAKGNILERFSAQQFPDLHSELNLSSLELGDSALYFCASSPWGSSYEQYFGPGTRLTVT.

The chain is built from TRBV30 and TRBJ2-7, with D tentatively TRBD1 (7 bases). Trimming shortened V by 4 bases and J by 6 bases, and 16 bases separated the two germline ends. This CDR3 contains 13 residues. CDR1 and CDR2 (germline): GTSNPN, SVGIG (reference sequence). DNA for the CDR3: TGTGCCTGGACCCCGACTAGGGACAGCGAGCAGTACTTC. It specifies CAWTPTRDSEQYF.

The chain combines TRBV9 with TRBJ2-7, with 8 positions matching TRBD1. Germline V gene lookup returns CDR1 SGDLS and CDR2 YYNGEE. V lost 0 bases, J lost 3 bases, and 5 bases stayed unmatched. The CDR3 contains 15 residues. In nucleotides, the CDR3 is TGTGCCAGCAGCGTAGCATGGGGACAGGACTACGAGCAGTACTTC. Translation: CASSVAWGQDYEQYF.

The V and J genes are TRBV7-2 and TRBJ2-1; a possible D gene is TRBD1 (6 bases). Germline V gene sequence: CDR1 SGHTA, CDR2 FQGNSA. The CDR3 spans 14 residues. V dropped 1 base and J dropped 8 bases, with 12 bases sitting between them. The CDR3 coding sequence is TGTGCCAGCAGCTTAGTGGGGGCCTCTTATGAGCAGTTCTTC. The encoded protein is CASSLVGASYEQFF. The full variable domain, rest sourced from reference TRBV7-2 and TRBJ2-1, is GAGVSQSPSNKVTEKGKDVELRCDPISGHTALYWYRQSLGQGLEFLIYFQGNSAPDKSGLPSDRFSAERTGGSVSTLTIQRTQQEDSAVYLCASSLVGASYEQFFGPGTRLTVL.

The chain couples TRBV29-1 to TRBJ2-3; 7 bases agree with TRBD1. V was pared by 2 bases and J by 2 bases, with 7 bases of the junction left unmatched. Germline V CDR1 and CDR2: SQVTM, ANQGSEA. This CDR3 is built from 15 residues. In nucleotides, the CDR3 is TGCAGCGTTGAACGGACAGGAGTTCCCACAGATACGCAGTATTTT. This encodes CSVERTGVPTDTQYF.